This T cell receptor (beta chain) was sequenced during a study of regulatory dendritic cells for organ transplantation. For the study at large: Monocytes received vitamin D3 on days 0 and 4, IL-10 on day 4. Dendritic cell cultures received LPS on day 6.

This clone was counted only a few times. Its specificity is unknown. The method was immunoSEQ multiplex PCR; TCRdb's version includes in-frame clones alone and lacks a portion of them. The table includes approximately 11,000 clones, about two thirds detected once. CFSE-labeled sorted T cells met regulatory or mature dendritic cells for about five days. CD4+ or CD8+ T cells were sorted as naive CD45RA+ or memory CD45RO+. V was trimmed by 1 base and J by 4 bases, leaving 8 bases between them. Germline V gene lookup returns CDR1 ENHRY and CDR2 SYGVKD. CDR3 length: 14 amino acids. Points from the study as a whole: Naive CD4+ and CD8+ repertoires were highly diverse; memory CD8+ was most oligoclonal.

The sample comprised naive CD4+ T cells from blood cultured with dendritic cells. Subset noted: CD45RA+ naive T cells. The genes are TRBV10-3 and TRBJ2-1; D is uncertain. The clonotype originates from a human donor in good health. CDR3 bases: TGTGCCATCAGTGAGTTGGGCTCTTACAATGAGCAGTTCTTC. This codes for CAISELGSYNEQFF.